This entry features one T cell receptor (beta chain) sequence. The sample originates from a study of T cells after yellow fever vaccination. Each CDR3 protein gets one entry after TCRdb re-called the 5' RACE reads with MiXCR. The table shows about 320,000 distinct CDR3 sequences, with 3.5% to 4.5% occurring only once. The germline gives CDR1 MNHEY, CDR2 SVGAGI. The CDR3 spans 12 residues. The ends were cut back, 11 bases at V and 4 bases at J, with 11 bases in the middle. The chain couples TRBV6-5 to TRBJ2-2; D may be TRBD1 (7 bases). The source was PBMCs, collected 15 days after the yellow fever booster vaccination. The source of this sequence is a man aged 18-30 years who received the YFV17D yellow fever vaccine. CDR3 coding DNA: TGTGCCGCGGAGGGGGCCACCGGGGAGCTGTTTTTT. Translated, it gives CAAEGATGELFF.